This T cell receptor (beta chain) was sequenced during a study of blood T cell repertoires in COVID-19. In the source study's methods: From reference gene primer amplification, estimates of nucleated cell counts were derived. TCRdb keeps only in-frame clones here, not all; method: immunoSEQ multiplex PCR. For V, J and clone size, that table is used; D and trimming come from the DNA. Altogether 15,000 or so clones are present, approximately 84% being singletons, with the ten largest covering roughly 17%. The ends were cut back, 0 bases at V and 6 bases at J, with 11 bases in the middle. Germline V gene data show CDR1 as LGHNT and CDR2 as FRNRAP. The CDR3 sequence is 15 residues long. This clone was observed a handful of times.

The receptor was derived from a human donor in a cohort sampled during active COVID-19. What was sequenced was peripheral blood. The genes are TRBV12-5 and TRBJ2-2; D is possibly TRBD2 (6 bases). The CDR3 is CASGLVLGGAGELFF. The CDR3 coding sequence is TGTGCTAGTGGTTTGGTACTCGGAGGGGCCGGGGAGCTGTTTTTT.